This paragraph reports one T cell receptor (beta chain). Its antigen remains unidentified. These donors were members of the roughly 120-subject validation cohort, a group separate from the roughly 670-subject first cohort. The CDR3 length is 12 residues. The V gene's germline CDR1 is MNHEY and CDR2 SVGAGI. V shed 8 bases and J shed 1 base, with 6 bases lying between them. This specimen comes from a study of cytomegalovirus exposure and HLA in healthy donors. Points from the study as a whole: Most TCR sequences were uncommon, yet certain public TCRs appeared in many donors. Listed as cytomegalovirus-associated were 170 or so TCR beta chains. Three chains tied to CMV proved CMV antigen-specific in vitro.

The method was immunoSEQ multiplex PCR; TCRdb's version includes in-frame clones alone and lacks a portion of them. The table shows 120,000 or so clones, with roughly nine tenths occurring only once. This clonotype was obtained from a woman younger than 35 in good health and CMV-seronegative. Material for sequencing was PBMCs. This chain links TRBV6-5 with TRBJ2-1; a weak D match, TRBD1 (6 bases). The CDR3 DNA reads as TGTGCCAGCGGACAGTCCTACAATGAGCAGTTCTTC. Protein product: CASGQSYNEQFF.